Listed below are T cell receptor beta chains from one sample, sequenced in a study of immune evolution from preneoplasia to lung adenocarcinoma. Using immunoSEQ multiplex PCR, the repertoire was profiled, and TCRdb retains in-frame clones only, with some absent. The sample contains approximately 1,000 clones, approximately 85% of which appear only once. Sequencing was done on a sample of FFPE tissue from an adenomatous hyperplasia lung lesion. Receptor source: a person aged 55-80 years with lung adenocarcinoma. Both conserved end residues are part of each CDR3. D genes are given only for firm matches. Only some rows state a clone size, as once, few, many or a class for expanded clones.

J gene: TRBJ1-2; D gene: .; clone size: .; V gene: TRBV7-2; CDR3 protein: CASSTRNPNYGYTF; CDR3 DNA: TGTGCCAGCAGCACTCGCAACCCTAACTATGGCTACACCTTC
J gene: TRBJ1-2; D gene: .; clone size: .; V gene: TRBV7-9; CDR3 protein: CASSLVRDGYTF; CDR3 DNA: TGTGCCAGCAGCTTAGTCAGGGATGGCTACACCTTC
J gene: TRBJ2-7; D gene: .; clone size: .; V gene: TRBV28; CDR3 protein: CASSSRDIPYEQYF; CDR3 DNA: TGTGCCAGCAGTTCCCGGGACATCCCCTACGAGCAGTACTTC
J gene: TRBJ2-7; D gene: TRBD1; clone size: few; V gene: TRBV7-2; CDR3 protein: CASSLVGTGEMGTYEQYF; CDR3 DNA: TGTGCCAGCAGCTTAGTCGGGACAGGGGAAATGGGGACCTACGAGCAGTACTTC
J gene: TRBJ1-2; D gene: TRBD1; clone size: .; V gene: TRBV5-4; CDR3 protein: CASSLGATGGSYYGYTF; CDR3 DNA: TGTGCCAGCAGCTTGGGTGCGACAGGGGGATCTTACTATGGCTACACCTTC
J gene: TRBJ2-1; D gene: .; clone size: .; V gene: TRBV5-8; CDR3 protein: CASSFGLRGGSYNEQFF; CDR3 DNA: TGTGCCAGCAGCTTTGGTTTGCGAGGGGGCTCCTACAATGAGCAGTTCTTC
J gene: TRBJ2-7; D gene: .; clone size: .; V gene: TRBV27; CDR3 protein: CASSNIREQYF; CDR3 DNA: TGTGCCAGCAGTAACATCCGCGAGCAGTACTTC
J gene: TRBJ2-7; D gene: TRBD1; clone size: .; V gene: TRBV29-1; CDR3 protein: CSVLTGNLPEQYF; CDR3 DNA: TGCAGCGTCTTGACAGGGAACCTCCCCGAGCAGTACTTC
J gene: TRBJ2-7; D gene: TRBD2; clone size: .; V gene: TRBV5-1; CDR3 protein: CASSLVATSGSSYEQYF; CDR3 DNA: TGCGCCAGCAGCTTGGTTGCTACTAGCGGGAGCTCCTACGAGCAGTACTTC
J gene: TRBJ2-1; D gene: TRBD2; clone size: few; V gene: TRBV7-9; CDR3 protein: CASSQREPDNEQFF; CDR3 DNA: TGTGCCAGCAGCCAGCGGGAGCCGGACAATGAGCAGTTCTTC
J gene: TRBJ1-1; D gene: TRBD1; clone size: once; V gene: TRBV7-9; CDR3 protein: CASSFGDRGNTEAFF; CDR3 DNA: TGTGCCAGCAGCTTTGGGGACAGGGGGAACACTGAAGCTTTCTTT
J gene: TRBJ2-3; D gene: .; clone size: .; V gene: TRBV5-1; CDR3 protein: CASSLEGGTDTQYF; CDR3 DNA: TGCGCCAGCAGCTTGGAGGGGGGCACAGATACGCAGTATTTT
J gene: TRBJ1-2; D gene: TRBD1; clone size: .; V gene: TRBV5-6; CDR3 protein: CASSVGQGSNGYTF; CDR3 DNA: TGTGCCAGCAGCGTCGGACAGGGTAGCAATGGCTACACCTTC
J gene: TRBJ1-3; D gene: .; clone size: .; V gene: TRBV7-2; CDR3 protein: CASSLSTGNTIYF; CDR3 DNA: TGTGCCAGCAGCTTATCGACAGGAAACACCATATATTTT
J gene: TRBJ1-2; D gene: TRBD1; clone size: .; V gene: TRBV4-1; CDR3 protein: CASSSQTGITYGYTF; CDR3 DNA: TGCGCCAGCAGCTCGCAGACAGGGATCACCTATGGCTACACCTTC
J gene: TRBJ1-2; D gene: TRBD1; clone size: .; V gene: TRBV29-1; CDR3 protein: CSVDGDRGKPTYGYTF; CDR3 DNA: TGCAGCGTTGATGGGGACAGAGGGAAACCCACATATGGCTACACCTTC
J gene: TRBJ2-7; D gene: .; clone size: few; V gene: TRBV19; CDR3 protein: CASSISDRGYYEQYF; CDR3 DNA: TGTGCCAGTAGTATAAGTGATCGGGGGTACTACGAGCAGTACTTC
J gene: TRBJ1-2; D gene: TRBD1; clone size: .; V gene: TRBV9; CDR3 protein: CASSAGQGNGYTF; CDR3 DNA: TGTGCCAGCAGCGCGGGACAGGGGAACGGCTACACCTTC
J gene: TRBJ2-7; D gene: .; clone size: .; V gene: TRBV4-1; CDR3 protein: CASSQILTPSSYEQYF; CDR3 DNA: TGCGCCAGCAGCCAGATACTCACACCGAGCTCCTACGAGCAGTACTTC
J gene: TRBJ2-5; D gene: .; clone size: .; V gene: TRBV10-1; CDR3 protein: CARNRVKLTQYF; CDR3 DNA: TGCGCCAGGAACAGGGTTAAGTTGACCCAGTACTTC
J gene: TRBJ2-1; D gene: TRBD2; clone size: .; V gene: TRBV9; CDR3 protein: CASSPSSGNYNEQFF; CDR3 DNA: TGTGCCAGCAGCCCTTCTAGCGGGAACTACAATGAGCAGTTCTTC
J gene: TRBJ1-2; D gene: TRBD1; clone size: .; V gene: TRBV30; CDR3 protein: CAWKRDRGFCGYTF; CDR3 DNA: TGTGCCTGGAAACGGGACAGGGGGTTCTGTGGCTACACCTTC
J gene: TRBJ1-2; D gene: .; clone size: .; V gene: TRBV5-5; CDR3 protein: CASSLVRGQFHGYTF; CDR3 DNA: TGTGCCAGCAGCTTGGTCAGGGGACAATTTCATGGCTACACCTTC
J gene: TRBJ2-1; D gene: TRBD2; clone size: .; V gene: TRBV11-1; CDR3 protein: CASSLGTSRYNEQFF; CDR3 DNA: TGTGCCAGCAGCCTTGGGACTAGTCGTTACAATGAGCAGTTCTTC
J gene: TRBJ1-1; D gene: .; clone size: .; V gene: TRBV29-1; CDR3 protein: CSVDGGTEAFF; CDR3 DNA: TGCAGCGTGGACGGGGGCACTGAAGCTTTCTTT
J gene: TRBJ2-7; D gene: TRBD1; clone size: .; V gene: TRBV9; CDR3 protein: CASSAGTGEQYF; CDR3 DNA: TGTGCCAGCAGCGCCGGGACAGGAGAGCAGTACTTC
J gene: TRBJ2-7; D gene: .; clone size: .; V gene: TRBV5-1; CDR3 protein: CASSLPPLGSGGLDEQYF; CDR3 DNA: TGCGCCAGCAGCTTGCCGCCCTTAGGCTCCGGAGGGCTCGACGAGCAGTACTTC
J gene: TRBJ1-1; D gene: .; clone size: .; V gene: TRBV5-1; CDR3 protein: CASYDILNTEAFF; CDR3 DNA: TGCGCCAGCTATGACATATTGAACACTGAAGCTTTCTTT
J gene: TRBJ2-2; D gene: .; clone size: few; V gene: TRBV11-1; CDR3 protein: CASSLQRLSTGELFF; CDR3 DNA: TGTGCCAGCAGCTTACAGCGGCTAAGCACCGGGGAGCTGTTTTTT
J gene: TRBJ2-3; D gene: TRBD1; clone size: .; V gene: TRBV5-4; CDR3 protein: CASSLVGRGRPDTQYF; CDR3 DNA: TGTGCCAGCAGCTTGGTGGGCAGGGGGCGGCCAGATACGCAGTATTTT
J gene: TRBJ2-7; D gene: .; clone size: once; V gene: TRBV15; CDR3 protein: CATSSGGVSYEQYF; CDR3 DNA: TGTGCCACCAGCAGCGGGGGTGTATCCTACGAGCAGTACTTC
J gene: TRBJ2-1; D gene: .; clone size: once; V gene: TRBV18; CDR3 protein: CASSPMSNEQFF; CDR3 DNA: TGTGCCAGCTCACCAATGAGCAATGAGCAGTTCTTC